Listed below are T cell receptor beta chains from one sample, sequenced in a study of T cell responses to AZD1222 COVID-19 vaccine. Using immunoSEQ multiplex PCR, the repertoire was profiled, and TCRdb retains in-frame clones only, with some absent. The sample includes around 80,000 clones, 88% of them seen just once. The material sequenced was peripheral blood, taken on day 0 of AZD1222 vaccination. These receptors were obtained from an adult in good health. Both conserved end residues are part of each CDR3. A D gene is named only where the DNA matches it firmly. Only some rows state a clone size, as once, few, many or a class for expanded clones.

clone_size j_call d_call v_call cdr3_aa cdr3_nt
- TRBJ2-6 - TRBV7-9 CASSPAGSFGANVLTF TGTGCCAGCAGCCCCGCGGGGTCTTTTGGGGCCAACGTCCTGACTTTC
- TRBJ2-1 - TRBV6-5 CASSRPWGGKNEQFF TGTGCCAGCAGCCGTCCATGGGGCGGGAAGAATGAGCAGTTCTTC
- TRBJ1-1 TRBD1 TRBV27 CASSLWGQGGAFF TGTGCCAGCAGTTTATGGGGACAGGGAGGTGCTTTCTTT
- TRBJ1-5 - TRBV2 CASIRDPNQPQHF TGTGCCAGCATCCGGGATCCCAATCAGCCCCAGCATTTT
- TRBJ1-6 - TRBV5-1 CASSLDSYNSPLHF TGCGCCAGCAGCTTGGACAGTTATAATTCACCCCTCCACTTT
- TRBJ1-4 - TRBV7-2 CASSSFTGLTNEKLFF TGTGCCAGCAGCTCCTTTACAGGGTTAACTAATGAAAAACTGTTTTTT
once TRBJ1-3 TRBD1 TRBV5-3 CARSVDRGHPPGSGNTIYF TGTGCCAGAAGCGTCGACAGGGGGCATCCCCCAGGCTCTGGAAACACCATATATTTT
once TRBJ1-4 - TRBV2 CASSELGSNNEKLFF TGTGCCAGCAGTGAACTGGGTTCTAATAATGAAAAACTGTTTTTT
- TRBJ2-3 - TRBV28 CASSPPGGALRTDTQYF TGTGCCAGCAGCCCCCCTGGTGGGGCTCTGCGCACAGATACGCAGTATTTT
- TRBJ1-2 - TRBV30 CAWSERSYGYTF TGTGCCTGGAGTGAAAGGAGCTATGGCTACACCTTC
- TRBJ1-4 - TRBV2 CASMKDSTNEKLFF TGTGCCAGTATGAAGGATTCAACTAATGAAAAACTGTTTTTT
- TRBJ1-1 - TRBV7-6 CASSLRQISNTEAFF TGTGCCAGCAGCCTAAGACAGATATCGAACACTGAAGCTTTCTTT
- TRBJ2-2 TRBD2 TRBV30 CAGKGLAGGSWSTGELFF TGTGCCGGCAAAGGACTAGCGGGGGGTTCGTGGAGCACCGGGGAGCTGTTTTTT
- TRBJ2-2 - TRBV2 CASSGGLHTGELFF TGTGCCAGCAGTGGGGGACTTCACACCGGGGAGCTGTTTTTT
- TRBJ2-2 - TRBV21-1 CASNPPGTHFKTKNTGELFF TGTGCCAGCAACCCCCCCGGGACACATTTTAAGACGAAGAACACCGGGGAGCTGTTTTTT
- TRBJ2-2 TRBD2 TRBV19 CASTRTSGGYNGELFF TGTGCCAGTACCCGGACTAGCGGGGGGTATAACGGGGAGCTGTTTTTT
once TRBJ1-1 - TRBV10-3 CAISERGLADTEAFF TGTGCCATCAGTGAGCGGGGCCTGGCTGACACTGAAGCTTTCTTT
- TRBJ2-4 TRBD1 TRBV29-1 CSVEAGTGMNIQYF TGCAGCGTTGAAGCCGGGACAGGGATGAACATTCAGTACTTC
- TRBJ1-5 - TRBV5-5 CASSLDAGDGQPQHF TGTGCCAGCAGCTTGGATGCAGGGGATGGTCAGCCCCAGCATTTT
- TRBJ2-5 - TRBV7-6 CASSLELEAQYF TGTGCCAGCAGCTTAGAGCTCGAGGCCCAGTACTTC
- TRBJ1-1 - TRBV5-1 CASSLQGRTEAFF TGCGCCAGCAGCTTACAGGGAAGGACTGAAGCTTTCTTT
- TRBJ1-1 TRBD1 TRBV6-1 CASSLRPGQGAGAFF TGTGCCAGCAGCCTACGGCCGGGACAGGGGGCTGGGGCTTTCTTT
- TRBJ2-1 TRBD2 TRBV19 CASSIGGLAGLVSYNEQFF TGTGCCAGTAGTATAGGGGGACTAGCGGGGTTGGTATCTTACAATGAGCAGTTCTTC
- TRBJ1-6 TRBD1 TRBV6-5 CASGWNRGDSPLHF TGTGCCAGTGGGTGGAACAGGGGAGATTCACCCCTCCACTTT
- TRBJ1-3 - TRBV15 CATSRDRSGPSGNTIYF TGTGCCACCAGCAGAGATAGATCGGGGCCCTCTGGAAACACCATATATTTT
- TRBJ2-2 - TRBV10-3 CAILGAGELFF TGTGCCATCTTGGGAGCCGGGGAGCTGTTTTTT
- TRBJ1-4 TRBD1 TRBV24-1 CATSESTGGSNEKLFF TGTGCCACCAGTGAATCTACAGGGGGAAGTAATGAAAAACTGTTTTTT
- TRBJ2-3 - TRBV28 CASGPANIDTQYF TGTGCCAGCGGCCCGGCCAACATAGATACGCAGTATTTT
- TRBJ2-1 TRBD2 TRBV7-6 CASSPRSSGVHNEQFF TGTGCCAGCAGCCCCCGGAGTAGCGGGGTCCACAATGAGCAGTTCTTC
- TRBJ1-4 - TRBV5-8 CASSLVGPGEKLFF TGTGCCAGCAGCTTGGTGGGTCCAGGTGAAAAACTGTTTTTT
- TRBJ2-1 TRBD1 TRBV28 CASSLPAGQEYNEQFF TGTGCCAGCAGCCTACCCGCGGGACAGGAGTACAATGAGCAGTTCTTC
- TRBJ2-3 - TRBV7-2 CASSLARGADTQYF TGTGCCAGCAGCTTAGCGCGTGGGGCAGATACGCAGTATTTT
- TRBJ2-7 - TRBV28 CASSPPRAYEQYF TGTGCCAGCAGTCCCCCACGGGCGTACGAGCAGTACTTC